Listed below are T cell receptor beta chains from one sample, sequenced in a study of T-cell reconstitution after alpha-beta-depleted transplantation in children. TCRdb re-derived calls from the PCR reads in MiXCR, one entry per CDR3 protein. The sample holds a few hundred thousand distinct CDR3 sequences, more than 7.5% seen once. This specimen was PBMCs from the stem cell graft donor, taken from the stem cell graft. Source of these receptors: a human donor who donated a stem cell graft to a child with SCID. CDR3s include the opening cysteine and the closing phenylalanine or tryptophan. The D gene is left open where the match is weak. Size is stated for part of the rows, as once, few or many counts, or as a class when the clone is expanded.

CDR3: CASSLGQGNSYGYTF; DNA: TGCGCCAGCAGCTTGGGGCAGGGCAACAGCTATGGCTACACCTTC; J: TRBJ1-2; V: TRBV5-1; D: NA; size: NA
CDR3: CASSLETGDNNYGYTF; DNA: TGCGCCAGCAGCTTGGAAACAGGCGACAATAACTATGGCTACACCTTC; J: TRBJ1-2; V: TRBV5-1; D: NA; size: many
CDR3: CASSLKGSGELFF; DNA: TGTGCCAGCAGCTTAAAAGGGTCCGGGGAGCTGTTTTTT; J: TRBJ2-2; V: TRBV5-4; D: NA; size: many
CDR3: CASSVLQGAYEQYF; DNA: TGCGCCAGCAGCGTTTTACAGGGGGCCTACGAGCAGTACTTC; J: TRBJ2-7; V: TRBV5-1; D: TRBD1; size: many
CDR3: CASSLRAGANTGELFF; DNA: TGCGCCAGCAGCTTACGGGCGGGGGCGAACACCGGGGAGCTGTTTTTT; J: TRBJ2-2; V: TRBV5-1; D: TRBD2; size: many
CDR3: CASSYRSDRTEAFF; DNA: TGTGCCAGCAGTTATCGTAGCGACAGAACTGAAGCTTTCTTT; J: TRBJ1-1; V: TRBV6-5; D: NA; size: many
CDR3: CASSSQSPGYQETQYF; DNA: TGCGCCAGCAGCTCCCAGTCTCCTGGGTACCAAGAGACCCAGTACTTC; J: TRBJ2-5; V: TRBV5-1; D: NA; size: many
CDR3: CSGLPGPGGTEAFF; DNA: TGCAGCGGCCTACCGGGGCCGGGGGGGACTGAAGCTTTCTTT; J: TRBJ1-1; V: TRBV29-1; D: NA; size: many
CDR3: CASSPTLGQGSYEQYF; DNA: TGCGCCAGCAGCCCAACGTTGGGACAGGGCTCCTACGAGCAGTACTTC; J: TRBJ2-7; V: TRBV5-1; D: TRBD1; size: many
CDR3: CASSKRGGEEDTQYF; DNA: TGTGCCAGCAGCAAAAGAGGCGGGGAGGAGGATACGCAGTATTTT; J: TRBJ2-3; V: TRBV21-1; D: NA; size: few
CDR3: CASRKLAGSSYEQYF; DNA: TGTGCCAGCAGGAAACTAGCGGGGTCATCCTACGAGCAGTACTTC; J: TRBJ2-7; V: TRBV7-2; D: TRBD2; size: many
CDR3: CASSLVLAGLAKNIQYF; DNA: TGTGCCAGCAGCTTGGTACTAGCGGGCCTAGCCAAAAACATTCAGTACTTC; J: TRBJ2-4; V: TRBV5-8; D: TRBD2; size: many
CDR3: CASSQKIGAGELFF; DNA: TGCGCCAGCAGCCAAAAGATCGGGGCTGGGGAGCTGTTTTTT; J: TRBJ2-2; V: TRBV4-3; D: NA; size: many
CDR3: CASSWTSSGAYVLTF; DNA: TGTGCCAGCAGCTGGACCTCCTCTGGGGCCTACGTCCTGACTTTC; J: TRBJ2-6; V: TRBV7-9; D: NA; size: NA
CDR3: CSPGQYNEQFF; DNA: TGCAGTCCGGGGCAGTACAATGAGCAGTTCTTC; J: TRBJ2-1; V: TRBV20-1; D: NA; size: many
CDR3: CATSEGGQFVSGAFF; DNA: TGTGCCACCAGTGAAGGGGGACAGTTCGTATCGGGAGCTTTCTTT; J: TRBJ1-1; V: TRBV24-1; D: TRBD1; size: few